The 20 T cell receptor beta chains presented below share a single source sample, sequenced in a study of shared clonotypes between healthy human individuals. It was CD45RO-negative cells, positively selected for CCR7, that made up naive CD8 cells, with terminally differentiated effector memory CD45RA+ cells excluded. Profiled with immunoSEQ multiplex PCR; TCRdb holds only in-frame clones, not every one. The sample lists about 2.1 million clones; about 92% were seen once. The sample was naive CD8+ T cells from PBMCs. These receptors were taken from a man in his late teens or twenties in good health. Some clones in this sample may be carry-over from other donors' samples.

The chain uses TRBV29-1 and TRBJ1-2; perhaps TRBD1 as D (6 bases). The CDR3 loop spans 11 amino acids. V lost 8 bases and J lost 8, with 15 bases in between. CDR1 SQVTM and CDR2 ANQGSEA come from the germline V gene. CDR3 bases: TGCAGCTACACCGGGGGGGGCGGCTACACCTTC. Protein: CSYTGGGGYTF.

The CDR3 region has the DNA TGCGCCAGCAGGATAGGACTAGCGGGGGATCAGGGGGAGACCCAGTACTTC. It encodes CASRIGLAGDQGETQYF. The chain is built from TRBV5-1 and TRBJ2-5, with 13 bases identical to TRBD2. The CDR3 runs 17 residues. The V and J ends lost 5 bases and 5 bases, in that order; junction bases with no gene match: 12. CDR1 is SGHRS, CDR2 YFSETQ, per germline.

V gene TRBV4-1 combines with J gene TRBJ1-1; possible D gene TRBD1, 5 bases. This CDR3 region has 15 residues. Trimming removed 1 base at V and 0 bases at J, with 9 bases between. CDR1 is MGHRA and CDR2 is YSYEKL in the germline V gene. DNA for the CDR3: TGCGCCAGCAGCCAAGGCGGGGCGCTGAACACTGAAGCTTTCTTT. Translated: CASSQGGALNTEAFF.

This clone has only one observation. The rearrangement joins TRBV28 to TRBJ1-3; D unclear. CDR3 size: 16 residues. Per the germline V gene, CDR1 is MDHEN and CDR2 is SYDVKM. The V gene lost 2 bases and the J gene lost 4 bases, with 15 bases spanning the gap. Here the CDR3 DNA reads TGTGCCAGCAGTTTACTCCTTGAAGCGGTCGGAAACACCATATATTTT. It encodes CASSLLLEAVGNTIYF.

The chain couples TRBV14 to TRBJ2-1; 7 bases align to TRBD2. CDR1 is SGHDN, CDR2 FVKESK, per germline. The CDR3 has 16 amino acids. V shed 3 bases and J 0 bases; nucleotides not matched to a gene: 5. The CDR3 here is CASSHPGGSSYNEQFF. Here the CDR3 DNA reads TGTGCCAGCAGCCACCCGGGGGGAAGCTCCTACAATGAGCAGTTCTTC.

The chain carries TRBV29-1 and TRBJ2-7, with 7 positions matching TRBD2. The CDR3 is 13 residues long. The germline V gene encodes CDR1 SQVTM and CDR2 ANQGSEA. The ends lost 7 bases at V and 7 bases at J; junction bases unmatched: 13. CDR3 residues: CSALTGGGPEQYF. CDR3 coding DNA: TGCAGCGCCCTGACGGGGGGAGGCCCTGAGCAGTACTTC.

CDR3: CASSLGRTAGELFF. The CDR3 nucleotides are TGTGCCAGCAGCTTAGGCCGGACTGCCGGGGAGCTGTTTTTT. This chain connects TRBV7-3 to TRBJ2-2, with D tentatively TRBD2 (5 bases). Germline V CDR1 and CDR2: SGHTA, FQGTGA. V lost 2 bases and J lost 6, with 10 bases in between. The CDR3 has 14 amino acids. Variable domain in full (rest from reference TRBV7-3 and TRBJ2-2): GAGVSQTPSNKVTEKGKYVELRCDPISGHTALYWYRQSLGQGPEFLIYFQGTGAADDSGLPNDRFFAVRPEGSVSTLKIQRTERGDSAVYLCASSLGRTAGELFFGEGSRLTVL.

The V call is TRBV2, the J call TRBJ1-3; D call uncertain. Germline V gene lookup returns CDR1 SNHLY and CDR2 FYNNEI. The CDR3 is made up of 15 amino acids. V shed 2 bases and J shed 0 bases, with 8 bases lying between them. CDR3 protein: CASSEIRSSGNTIYF. The CDR3 nucleotides are TGTGCCAGCAGTGAAATCAGGAGCTCTGGAAACACCATATATTTT.

On this clone itself: The same CDR3 is also encoded by other DNA sequences in this sample. The V gene is TRBV27, the J gene TRBJ2-7; 9 nucleotides line up with TRBD1. The length of the CDR3 is 16 residues. CDR1 is MNHEY and CDR2 is SMNVEV in the germline V gene (reference sequence). The V and J ends lost 0 bases and 1 base, in that order; junction bases with no gene match: 4. CDR3 bases: TGTGCCAGCAGTTTATCGGCCGGGACAGGGTCCTACGAGCAGTACTTC. Translated: CASSLSAGTGSYEQYF.

The rearrangement links TRBV7-2 to TRBJ2-1, with 7 bases lining up with TRBD2. The CDR3 runs 16 residues. V was pared by 1 base and J by 4 bases, with 7 bases of the junction left unmatched. Looked up from germline, CDR1 is SGHTA and CDR2 is FQGNSA. CDR3 bases: TGTGCCAGCAGCTTAGTAGCGCTAGCGGCGTACAATGAGCAGTTCTTC. Residues: CASSLVALAAYNEQFF.

This clone occurred once. This sequence joins TRBV7-2 and TRBJ1-5; TRBD1 aligns across 10 bases. CDR1 is SGHTA, CDR2 FQGNSA, per germline. Trimming at V came to 2 bases and at J to 3 bases, leaving 7 bases not matched to a gene. This CDR3 contains 17 residues. The CDR3 loop reads CASSLSGQGGYNQPQHF. The DNA of the CDR3 is TGTGCCAGCAGCTTAAGCGGACAGGGGGGTTACAATCAGCCCCAGCATTTT.

J is TRBJ1-2 and V is TRBV28; a weak D match, TRBD1 (6 bases). Germline V CDR1 and CDR2: MDHEN, SYDVKM. V was shortened by 5 bases and J by 8 bases, with 15 bases between the two germline ends. This CDR3 has 13 residues. In DNA form, the CDR3 reads TGTGCCAGCAGTAACAGGGTCAAGAGAGGCTACACCTTC. Its protein product is CASSNRVKRGYTF.

The gene calls are TRBV4-3 and TRBJ2-1; 7 bases are a match to TRBD2. Per the germline V gene, CDR1 is LGHNA and CDR2 is YSLEER. V was clipped by 1 base and J by 5 bases; unmatched bases: 5. The CDR3 is 15 amino acids. CDR3 DNA sequence: TGCGCCAGCAGCCAAGGGAGCGGGATTAACAATGAGCAGTTCTTC. Protein product: CASSQGSGINNEQFF.

The CDR3 region is CASRPLRDRIHEQYF. The CDR3 coding sequence is TGTGCCAGCAGACCCCTCCGGGACAGGATCCACGAGCAGTACTTC. The chain has TRBV28 and TRBJ2-7; 8 bases are shared with TRBD1. The CDR3 totals 15 residues. J gave up 5 bases and V 6 bases, and 12 bases lay outside the gene matches. Germline CDR1 and CDR2: MDHEN and SYDVKM.

The V and J genes are TRBV27 and TRBJ1-2; no clear D. Per the germline V gene, CDR1 is MNHEY and CDR2 is SMNVEV (reference sequence). This CDR3 has 14 residues. V was trimmed by 5 bases and J by 4 bases, leaving 14 bases between them. The CDR3 bases are TGTGCCAGCAGTCCCTCGACCAGATCCTATGGCTACACCTTC. Translated, it gives CASSPSTRSYGYTF.

This clone was observed once. Other DNA sequences in this specimen translate into the identical CDR3. In nucleotides, the CDR3 is TGTGCCAGCAGTTTAGGTGCGAGCAATCAGCCCCAGCATTTT. Amino acids: CASSLGASNQPQHF. The V gene is TRBV27, the J gene TRBJ1-5; D gene uncertain. The CDR3 runs to 14 residues. CDR1 is MNHEY, CDR2 SMNVEV, per germline (reference sequence). Trimming stripped 2 bases from V and 1 base from J, with 6 bases between.

The chain's CDR3 is CASSFYRTGSTGELFF. In nucleotides, the CDR3 is TGCGCCAGCAGCTTTTACCGGACAGGGAGCACCGGGGAGCTGTTTTTT. The J gene is TRBJ2-2, the V gene TRBV5-1; TRBD1 matches 8 bases. The CDR3 spans 16 residues. V lost 2 bases, J lost 4 bases, and 7 bases stayed unmatched. Germline-derived CDR1 and CDR2 are SGHRS and YFSETQ. Supplemented by reference TRBV5-1 and TRBJ2-2, the full variable domain reads KAGVTQTPRYLIKTRGQQVTLSCSPISGHRSVSWYQQTPGQGLQFLFEYFSETQRNKGNFPGRFSGRQFSNSRSEMNVSTLELGDSALYLCASSFYRTGSTGELFFGEGSRLTVL.

The chain links TRBV9 to TRBJ1-5; D is uncertain. Between the trimmed V and J ends, which lost 0 bases and 5 bases, there was a span of 15 bases. CDR3 length: 16 amino acids. Germline-derived CDR1 and CDR2 are SGDLS and YYNGEE. CDR3 sequence: CASSVGPRGLDQPQHF. The CDR3, as DNA: TGTGCCAGCAGCGTAGGGCCGCGAGGATTGGATCAGCCCCAGCATTTT.

In DNA, the CDR3 is TGTGCCAGCAGTTTAGCGGGAACCCGCTACGAGCAGTACTTC. This translates into CASSLAGTRYEQYF. This chain uses TRBV27 with TRBJ2-7; D possibly corresponds to TRBD2 (6 bases). V shed 2 bases and J shed 3 bases, with 11 bases lying between them. Looked up from germline, CDR1 is MNHEY and CDR2 is SMNVEV (reference sequence). This CDR3 spans 14 amino acids.

The chain employs TRBV27 and TRBJ2-2; TRBD1 matches 10 bases. The CDR3 length is 16 residues. CDR1 MNHEY and CDR2 SMNVEV come from the germline V gene (reference sequence). The V segment lost 5 bases and the J segment 5 bases; nucleotides outside the gene matches: 8. The CDR3 spells CASSLGTGVGTGELFF. CDR3 bases: TGTGCCAGCAGTCTCGGGACAGGGGTTGGTACCGGGGAGCTGTTTTTT.